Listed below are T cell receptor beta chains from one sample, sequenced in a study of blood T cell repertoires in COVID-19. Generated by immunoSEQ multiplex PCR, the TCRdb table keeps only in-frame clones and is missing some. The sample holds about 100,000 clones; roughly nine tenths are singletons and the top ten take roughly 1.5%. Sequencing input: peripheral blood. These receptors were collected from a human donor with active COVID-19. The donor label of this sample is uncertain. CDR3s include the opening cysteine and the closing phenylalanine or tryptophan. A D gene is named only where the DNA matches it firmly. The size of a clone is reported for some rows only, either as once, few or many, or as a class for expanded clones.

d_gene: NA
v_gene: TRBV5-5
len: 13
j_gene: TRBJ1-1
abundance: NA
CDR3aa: CASSSRGFTEAFF
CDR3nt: TGTGCCAGCAGCTCGCGGGGGTTCACTGAAGCTTTCTTT

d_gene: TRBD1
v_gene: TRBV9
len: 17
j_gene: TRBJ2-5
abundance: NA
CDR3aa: CASSPRTGQGFVETQYF
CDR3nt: TGTGCCAGCAGCCCCCGGACGGGACAGGGGTTTGTGGAGACCCAGTACTTC

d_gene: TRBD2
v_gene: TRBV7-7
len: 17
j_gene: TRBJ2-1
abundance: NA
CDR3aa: CASSDKISGGSYNEQFF
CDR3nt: TGTGCCAGCAGCGACAAGATATCGGGGGGTTCCTACAATGAGCAGTTCTTC

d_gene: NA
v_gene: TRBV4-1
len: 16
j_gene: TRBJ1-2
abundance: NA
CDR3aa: CASSQDPQRTNYGYTF
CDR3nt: TGCGCCAGCAGCCAAGATCCGCAGCGAACTAACTATGGCTACACCTTC

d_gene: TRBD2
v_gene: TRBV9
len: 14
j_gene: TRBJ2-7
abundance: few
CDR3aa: CASSVLAGGYEQYF
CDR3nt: TGTGCCAGCAGCGTTCTAGCGGGGGGCTACGAGCAGTACTTC

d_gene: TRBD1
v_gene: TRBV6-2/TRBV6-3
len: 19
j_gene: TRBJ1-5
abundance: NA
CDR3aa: CASSYVTGGAQYSNQPQHF
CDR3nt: TGTGCCAGCAGTTACGTCACAGGGGGAGCCCAATATAGCAATCAGCCCCAGCATTTT

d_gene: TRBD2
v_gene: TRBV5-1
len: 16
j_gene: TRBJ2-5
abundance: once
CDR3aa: CASRTLIAGGRETQYF
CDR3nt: TGCGCCAGCAGAACCCTTATAGCGGGGGGGAGAGAGACCCAGTACTTC

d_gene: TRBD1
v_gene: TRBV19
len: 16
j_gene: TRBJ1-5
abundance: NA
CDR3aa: CASSGRTGGGNQPQHF
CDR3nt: TGTGCCAGTAGTGGAAGAACAGGGGGCGGCAATCAGCCCCAGCATTTT

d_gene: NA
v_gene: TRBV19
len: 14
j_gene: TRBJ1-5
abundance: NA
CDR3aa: CASSIGRSNQPQHF
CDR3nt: TGTGCCAGTAGTATCGGCAGGAGCAATCAGCCCCAGCATTTT

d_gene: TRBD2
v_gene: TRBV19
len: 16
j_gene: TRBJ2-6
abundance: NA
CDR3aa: CAGGGGAGTGANVLTF
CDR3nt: TGTGCCGGTGGGGGAGGGGCAGGGACTGGGGCCAACGTCCTGACTTTC

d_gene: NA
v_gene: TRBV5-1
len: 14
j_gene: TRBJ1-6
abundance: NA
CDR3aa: CASSLRFDNSPLHF
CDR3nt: TGCGCCAGCAGCTTGCGGTTCGATAATTCACCCCTCCACTTT

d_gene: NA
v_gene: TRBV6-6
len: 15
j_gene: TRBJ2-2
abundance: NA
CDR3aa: CATKLRGGNTGELFF
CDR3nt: TGTGCCACCAAGTTAAGAGGGGGAAACACCGGGGAGCTGTTTTTT

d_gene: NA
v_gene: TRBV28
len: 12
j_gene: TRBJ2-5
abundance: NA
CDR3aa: CASSFLRETQYF
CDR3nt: TGTGCCAGCAGTTTCCTCAGGGAGACCCAGTACTTC

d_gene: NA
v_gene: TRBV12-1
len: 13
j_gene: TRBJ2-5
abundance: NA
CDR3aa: CASSRRGRKTQYF
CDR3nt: TGTGCCAGCAGCCGCCGGGGGAGAAAGACCCAGTACTTC

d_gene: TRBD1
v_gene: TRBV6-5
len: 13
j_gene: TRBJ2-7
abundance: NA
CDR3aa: CASSRDRVDEQYF
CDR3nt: TGTGCCAGCAGTCGGGACAGGGTTGACGAGCAGTACTTC

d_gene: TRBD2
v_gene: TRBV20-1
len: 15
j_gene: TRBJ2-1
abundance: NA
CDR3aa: CSASFGRGIWDEQFF
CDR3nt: TGCAGTGCTAGTTTCGGGCGGGGGATTTGGGATGAGCAGTTCTTC

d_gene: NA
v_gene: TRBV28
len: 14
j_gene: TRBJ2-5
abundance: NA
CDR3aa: CASSSQGPQETQYF
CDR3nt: TGTGCCAGCAGTTCGCAGGGTCCCCAAGAGACCCAGTACTTC

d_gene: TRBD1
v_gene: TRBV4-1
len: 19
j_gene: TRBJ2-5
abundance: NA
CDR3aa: CASSQDRMGDRGRGETQYF
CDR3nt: TGCGCCAGCAGCCAAGATCGGATGGGTGACAGGGGGCGCGGGGAGACCCAGTACTTC

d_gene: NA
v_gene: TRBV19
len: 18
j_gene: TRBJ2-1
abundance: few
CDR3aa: CASSISFFRRRENNEQFF
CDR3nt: TGTGCCAGTAGTATCTCTTTCTTTCGTCGGAGGGAGAACAATGAGCAGTTCTTC

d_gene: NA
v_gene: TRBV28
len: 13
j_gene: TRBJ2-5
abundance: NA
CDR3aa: CASSFIGQETQYF
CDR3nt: TGTGCCAGCAGTTTTATCGGCCAAGAGACCCAGTACTTC

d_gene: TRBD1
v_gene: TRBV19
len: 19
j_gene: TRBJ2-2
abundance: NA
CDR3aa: CASSIASGQGALHTGELFF
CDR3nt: TGTGCCAGTAGTATAGCGTCCGGACAGGGGGCTCTACACACCGGGGAGCTGTTTTTT

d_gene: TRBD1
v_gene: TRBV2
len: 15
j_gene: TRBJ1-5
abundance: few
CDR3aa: CASSRQGISNQPQHF
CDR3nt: TGTGCCAGCAGTCGACAGGGGATTAGCAATCAGCCCCAGCATTTT

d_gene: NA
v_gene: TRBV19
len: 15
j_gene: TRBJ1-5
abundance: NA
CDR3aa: CASGNQGSSNQPQHF
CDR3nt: TGTGCCAGCGGTAACCAGGGATCTAGCAATCAGCCCCAGCATTTT

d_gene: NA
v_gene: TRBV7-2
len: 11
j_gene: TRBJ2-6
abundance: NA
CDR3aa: CASSTTGVLTF
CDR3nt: TGTGCCAGCAGCACAACCGGGGTCCTGACTTTC

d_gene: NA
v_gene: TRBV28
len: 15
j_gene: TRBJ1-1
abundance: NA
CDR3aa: CASIGNRVGNTEAFF
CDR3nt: TGTGCCAGCATTGGTAACAGGGTTGGCAACACTGAAGCTTTCTTT

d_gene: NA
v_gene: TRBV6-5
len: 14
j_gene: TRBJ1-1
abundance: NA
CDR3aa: CASSYQGMNTEAFF
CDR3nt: TGTGCCAGCAGTTACCAGGGGATGAACACTGAAGCTTTCTTT

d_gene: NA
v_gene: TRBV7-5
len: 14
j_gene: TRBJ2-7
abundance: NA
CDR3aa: CVRRGGCYSSEQYF
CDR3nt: TGTGTCAGGAGGGGGGGGTGTTACTCATCTGAGCAGTACTTC

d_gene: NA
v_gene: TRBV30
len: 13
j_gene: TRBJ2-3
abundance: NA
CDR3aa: CAWSREYTDTQYF
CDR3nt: TGTGCCTGGAGCCGGGAGTACACAGATACGCAGTATTTT

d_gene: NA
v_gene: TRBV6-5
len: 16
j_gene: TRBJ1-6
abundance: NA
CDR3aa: CASSYSQGSYNSPLHF
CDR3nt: TGTGCCAGCAGTTACTCCCAGGGCTCCTATAATTCACCCCTCCACTTT

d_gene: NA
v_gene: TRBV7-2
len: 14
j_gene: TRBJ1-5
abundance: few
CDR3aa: CASSSQGRIQPQHF
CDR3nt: TGTGCCAGCAGCTCGCAGGGGCGGATTCAGCCCCAGCATTTT

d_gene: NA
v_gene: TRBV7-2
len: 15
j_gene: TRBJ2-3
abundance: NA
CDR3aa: CASSLVFDRGDTQYF
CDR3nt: TGTGCCAGCAGCTTAGTATTCGACCGGGGAGATACGCAGTATTTT

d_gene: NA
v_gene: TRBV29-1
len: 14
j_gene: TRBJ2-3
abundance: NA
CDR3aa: CSVRAGSGTDTQYF
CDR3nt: TGCAGCGTAAGAGCGGGCTCAGGCACAGATACGCAGTATTTT

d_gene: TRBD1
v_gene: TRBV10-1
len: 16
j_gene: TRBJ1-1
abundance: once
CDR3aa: CASSETLWTGHSEAFF
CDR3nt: TGCGCCAGCAGTGAGACCCTGTGGACAGGTCATTCGGAAGCTTTCTTT

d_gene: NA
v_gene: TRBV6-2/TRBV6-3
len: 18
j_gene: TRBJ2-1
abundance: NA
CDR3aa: CASSGAGWRGSAYNEQFF
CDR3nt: TGTGCCAGCAGTGGGGCAGGATGGAGAGGATCAGCCTACAATGAGCAGTTCTTC

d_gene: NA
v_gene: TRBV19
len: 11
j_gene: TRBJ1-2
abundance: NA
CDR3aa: CATEDMEVYTF
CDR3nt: TGTGCCACCGAAGACATGGAGGTCTACACCTTC

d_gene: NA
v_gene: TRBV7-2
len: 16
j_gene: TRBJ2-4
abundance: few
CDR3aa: CASSSIPQGAKNIQYF
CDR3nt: TGTGCCAGCAGCTCGATCCCACAGGGAGCCAAAAACATTCAGTACTTC

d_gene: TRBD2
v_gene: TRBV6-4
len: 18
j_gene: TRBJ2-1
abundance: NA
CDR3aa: CASSDSASQRGGYNEQFF
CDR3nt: TGTGCCAGCAGTGACTCGGCGAGTCAGCGGGGGGGGTACAATGAGCAGTTCTTC

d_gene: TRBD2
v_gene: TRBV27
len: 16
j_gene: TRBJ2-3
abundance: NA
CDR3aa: CASSLERGARTDTQYF
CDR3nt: TGTGCCAGCAGTTTAGAGCGGGGGGCGCGGACAGATACGCAGTATTTT

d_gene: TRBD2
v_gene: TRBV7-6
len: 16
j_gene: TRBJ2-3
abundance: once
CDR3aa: CASSMTSGGVADTQYF
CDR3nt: TGTGCCAGCAGCATGACTAGCGGGGGGGTCGCAGATACGCAGTATTTT